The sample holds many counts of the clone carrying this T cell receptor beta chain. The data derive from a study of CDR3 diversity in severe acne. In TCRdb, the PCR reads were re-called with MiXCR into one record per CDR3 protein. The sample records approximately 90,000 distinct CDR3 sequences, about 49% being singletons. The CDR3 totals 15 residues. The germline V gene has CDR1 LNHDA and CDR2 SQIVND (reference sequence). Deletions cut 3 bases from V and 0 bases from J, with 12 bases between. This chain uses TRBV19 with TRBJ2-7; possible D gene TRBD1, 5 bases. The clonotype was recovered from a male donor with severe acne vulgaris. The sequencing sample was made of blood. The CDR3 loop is CASSIPAGNSYEQYF. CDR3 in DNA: TGTGCCAGTAGTATCCCAGCAGGGAACTCCTACGAGCAGTACTTC.